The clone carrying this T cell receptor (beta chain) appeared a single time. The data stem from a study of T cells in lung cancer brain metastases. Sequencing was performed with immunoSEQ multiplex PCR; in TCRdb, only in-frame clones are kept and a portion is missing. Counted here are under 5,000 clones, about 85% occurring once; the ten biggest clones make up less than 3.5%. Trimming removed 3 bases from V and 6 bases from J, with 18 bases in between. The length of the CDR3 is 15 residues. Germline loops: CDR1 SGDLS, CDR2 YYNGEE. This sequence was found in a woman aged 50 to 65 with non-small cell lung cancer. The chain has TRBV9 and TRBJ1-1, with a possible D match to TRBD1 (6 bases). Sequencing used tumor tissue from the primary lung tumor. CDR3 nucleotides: TGTGCCAGCAGCGCCCCACAGGGAGTCTCCCCTGAAGCTTTCTTT. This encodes CASSAPQGVSPEAFF.